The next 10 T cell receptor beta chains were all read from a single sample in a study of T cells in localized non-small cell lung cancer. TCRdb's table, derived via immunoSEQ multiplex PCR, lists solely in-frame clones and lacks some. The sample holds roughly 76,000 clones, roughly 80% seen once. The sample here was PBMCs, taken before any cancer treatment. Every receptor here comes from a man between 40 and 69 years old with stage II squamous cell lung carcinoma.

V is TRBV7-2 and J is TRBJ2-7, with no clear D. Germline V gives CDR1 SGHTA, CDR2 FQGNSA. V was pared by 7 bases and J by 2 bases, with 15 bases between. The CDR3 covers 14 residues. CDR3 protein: CASMSLAFTYEQYF. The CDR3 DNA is TGTGCCAGCATGTCTTTGGCTTTTACCTACGAGCAGTACTTC.

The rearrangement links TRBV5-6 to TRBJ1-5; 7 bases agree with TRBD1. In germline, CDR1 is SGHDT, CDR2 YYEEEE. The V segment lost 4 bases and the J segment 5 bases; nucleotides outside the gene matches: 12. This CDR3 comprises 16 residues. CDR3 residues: CASSLRIQGMHQPQHF. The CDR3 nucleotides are TGTGCCAGCAGCCTGAGGATACAGGGGATGCATCAGCCCCAGCATTTT. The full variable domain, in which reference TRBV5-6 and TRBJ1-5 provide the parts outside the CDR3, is DAGVTQSPTHLIKTRGQQVTLRCSPKSGHDTVSWYQQALGQGPQFIFQYYEEEERQRGNFPDRFSGHQFPNYSSELNVNALLLGDSALYLCASSLRIQGMHQPQHFGDGTRLSIL.

CDR3 sequence: CSASPDRGAFF. CDR3 bases: TGCAGTGCTAGCCCGGACAGGGGAGCTTTCTTT. This chain connects TRBV20-1 to TRBJ1-1; 9 positions agree with TRBD1. This CDR3 is 11 amino acids long. J was trimmed by 10 bases and V by 3 bases; bases with no gene match: 3. Per the germline V gene, CDR1 is DFQATT and CDR2 is SNEGSKA (reference sequence).

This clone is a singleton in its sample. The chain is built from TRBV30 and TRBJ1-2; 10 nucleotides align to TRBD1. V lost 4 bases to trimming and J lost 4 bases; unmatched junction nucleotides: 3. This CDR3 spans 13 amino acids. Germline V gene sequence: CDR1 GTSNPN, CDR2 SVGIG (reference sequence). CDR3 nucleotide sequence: TGTGCCTGGACGACAGGGGGCGGCTATGGCTACACCTTC. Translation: CAWTTGGGYGYTF.

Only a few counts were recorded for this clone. CDR3 in DNA: TGTGCCAGTAGTACTTGGTCGGCAGGGGGTCAGCCCCAGCATTTT. Translating gives CASSTWSAGGQPQHF. This rearrangement joins TRBV19 to TRBJ1-5, with 7 bases fitting TRBD1. Germline CDR1 LNHDA, CDR2 SQIVND (reference sequence). V shed 4 bases, J shed 6 bases, and the junction held 9 bases outside the gene matches. The CDR3 runs to 15 residues.

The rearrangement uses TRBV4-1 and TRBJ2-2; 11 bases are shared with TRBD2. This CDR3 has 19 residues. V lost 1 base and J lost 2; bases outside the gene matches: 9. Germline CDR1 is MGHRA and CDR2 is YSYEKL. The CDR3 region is CASSQATSGSAPNTGELFF. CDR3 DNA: TGCGCCAGCAGCCAAGCAACTAGCGGGAGTGCGCCAAACACCGGGGAGCTGTTTTTT.

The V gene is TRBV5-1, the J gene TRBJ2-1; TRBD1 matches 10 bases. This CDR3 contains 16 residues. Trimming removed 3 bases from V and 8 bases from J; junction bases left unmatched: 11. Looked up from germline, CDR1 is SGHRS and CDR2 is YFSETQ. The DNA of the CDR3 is TGCGCCAGCAGCTCTAAACCGGGACAGGGGAACGATGAGCAGTTCTTC. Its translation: CASSSKPGQGNDEQFF.

CDR3 DNA: TGTGCCAGCAGCTTGGTAGGAGGTGCCGAGCAGTACTTC. Protein: CASSLVGGAEQYF. This chain joins TRBV5-8 and TRBJ2-7, with D perhaps TRBD2 (5 bases). This CDR3 region has 13 residues. CDR1 is SGHTS and CDR2 is YDEGEE in the germline V gene. V was shortened by 0 bases and J by 6 bases, with 10 bases between the two germline ends.

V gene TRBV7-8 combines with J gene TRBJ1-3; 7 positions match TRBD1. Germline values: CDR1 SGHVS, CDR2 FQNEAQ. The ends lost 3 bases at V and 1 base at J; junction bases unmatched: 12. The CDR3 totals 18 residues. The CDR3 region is CASSLTGRRSGSGNTIYF. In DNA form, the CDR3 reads TGTGCCAGCAGCTTGACAGGGAGGAGATCCGGTTCTGGAAACACCATATATTTT.

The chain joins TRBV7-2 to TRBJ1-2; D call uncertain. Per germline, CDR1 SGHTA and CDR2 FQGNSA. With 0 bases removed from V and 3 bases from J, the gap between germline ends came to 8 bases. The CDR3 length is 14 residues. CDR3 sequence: CASSLALADYGYTF. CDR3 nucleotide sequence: TGTGCCAGCAGCTTAGCATTAGCTGACTATGGCTACACCTTC.